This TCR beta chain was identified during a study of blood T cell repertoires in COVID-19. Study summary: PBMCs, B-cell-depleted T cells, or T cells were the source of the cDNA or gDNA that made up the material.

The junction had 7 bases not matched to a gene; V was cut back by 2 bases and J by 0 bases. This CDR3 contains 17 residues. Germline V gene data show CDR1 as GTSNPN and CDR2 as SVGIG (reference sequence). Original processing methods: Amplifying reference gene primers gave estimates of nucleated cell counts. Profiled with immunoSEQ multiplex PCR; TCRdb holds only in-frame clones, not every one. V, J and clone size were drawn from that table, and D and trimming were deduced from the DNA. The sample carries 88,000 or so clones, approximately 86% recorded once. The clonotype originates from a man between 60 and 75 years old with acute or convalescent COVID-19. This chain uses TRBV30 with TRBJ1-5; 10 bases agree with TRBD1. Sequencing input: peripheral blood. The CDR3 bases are TGTGCCTGGAGTATAGGGACAGGGGCGTATAGCAATCAGCCCCAGCATTTT. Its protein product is CAWSIGTGAYSNQPQHF.